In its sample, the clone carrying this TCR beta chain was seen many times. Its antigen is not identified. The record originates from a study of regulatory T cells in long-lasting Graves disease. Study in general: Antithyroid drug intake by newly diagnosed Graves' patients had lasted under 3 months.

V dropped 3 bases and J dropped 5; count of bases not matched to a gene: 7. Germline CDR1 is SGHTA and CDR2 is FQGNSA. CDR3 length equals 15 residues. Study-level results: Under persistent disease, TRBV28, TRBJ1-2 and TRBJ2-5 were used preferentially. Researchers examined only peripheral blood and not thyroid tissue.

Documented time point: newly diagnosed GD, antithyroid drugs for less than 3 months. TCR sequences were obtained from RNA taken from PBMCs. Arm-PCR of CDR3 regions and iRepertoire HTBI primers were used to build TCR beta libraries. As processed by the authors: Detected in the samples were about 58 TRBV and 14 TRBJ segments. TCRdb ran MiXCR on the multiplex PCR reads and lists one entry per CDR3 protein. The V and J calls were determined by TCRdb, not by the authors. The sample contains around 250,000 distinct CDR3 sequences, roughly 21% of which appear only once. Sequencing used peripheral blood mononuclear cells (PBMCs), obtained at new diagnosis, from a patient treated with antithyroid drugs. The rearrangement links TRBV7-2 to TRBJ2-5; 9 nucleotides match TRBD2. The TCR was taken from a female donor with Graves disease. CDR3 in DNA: TGTGCCAGCAGCTTGTGGACTAGCGTATTCGAGACCCAGTACTTC. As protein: CASSLWTSVFETQYF.